This T cell receptor (beta chain) derives from a study of T-cell reconstitution after alpha-beta-depleted transplantation in children (dated by TCRdb to 2015 to 2016). Broadly, across the study: Using TCR repertoire profiling, the study followed T-cell immune reconstitution in a quantitative way in children after TCRalphabeta/CD19-depleted allogeneic hematopoietic cell transplantation.

Libraries came from PCR. These reads were obtained on an Illumina HiSeq 2500. Molecular barcoding was employed in the preparation of TCR libraries, with unique molecular identifiers being used to normalize TCRbeta repertoire quantification. TCRdb handled the public reads itself, with Q25 trimming in fastp and clone calling in MiXCR, and kept productive beta chains. One record per CDR3 amino acid sequence lists the most common genes and DNA. A total of around 500,000 distinct CDR3 sequences appear in this sample, around 13% of them only once. The ten largest clones represent about 5% of the sample. Ten or more counts support this clonotype. There is no known antigen for this receptor. No per-base quality is available; no much larger clone lies one base away. Based on the germline V gene (reference sequence), the CDR1 and CDR2 sequences are DFQATT and SNEGSKA. From the cysteine through the phenylalanine, the CDR3 covers 16 amino acids. Left in the record is the CDR3 DNA by itself, 48 bases read in frame from the first base. V and J are trimmed by 6 bases and 0 bases, and the gene matches miss 13 bases of the junction.

The sequence came from a human donor who donated a stem cell graft to a child with combined immunodeficiency. The V and J genes are TRBV20-1 and TRBJ2-7, and 8 junctional nucleotides match TRBD2. Sequencing used PBMCs from the stem cell graft donor, obtained from the stem cell graft. The CDR3 amino acid sequence is: CSAAALRGAISYEQYF. The bases are TGCAGTGCCGCCGCCCTGCGGGGGGCCATCTCCTACGAGCAGTACTTC.